The source of this T cell receptor beta chain is a study of blood T cells in healthy people across ages. CDR1 is DFQATT, CDR2 SNEGSKA, per germline (reference sequence). V lost 0 bases to trimming and J lost 0 bases, with 18 bases between them. The CDR3 runs 18 residues. With a J-beta primer mix and a sample-barcoded 5' primer, a second PCR ran about 7 to 11 cycles. All samples yielded 2.5 million or more CDR3-containing paired-end reads. MiXCR, run by TCRdb on the 5' RACE reads, gives a single entry per CDR3 protein. Found here are about 640,000 distinct CDR3 sequences, under 30% of them singletons; the top ten hold approximately 14%.

Specimen: blood. The clonotype was recovered from a woman of 80 years or more in good health. The chain has TRBV20-1 and TRBJ2-1; D may be TRBD1 (6 bases). CDR3 in amino acids: CSAREQGIIKTSYNEQFF. The CDR3 bases are TGCAGTGCTAGAGAACAGGGAATAATCAAGACCTCCTACAATGAGCAGTTCTTC.